This TCR beta chain was captured in a study of CD8 T cells in Susac syndrome. The junction had 4 bases not matched to a gene; V was cut back by 7 bases and J by 2 bases. Per germline, CDR1 LGHNA and CDR2 YSLEER. This CDR3 has 14 residues. Random hexamers were used to reverse transcribe the RNA input (about 0.45 to 1 ug). The amplification used immunoSEQ multiplex PCR on TCR beta CDR3; it spanned 54 Vbeta and 13 Jbeta. Each CDR3 protein gets one entry after TCRdb re-called the immunoSEQ multiplex PCR reads with MiXCR. The sample holds roughly 140,000 distinct CDR3 sequences; 94% are singletons and the top ten take about 0.26%. Blood CD8+ and CD4+ T cells underwent high-throughput TCR beta sequencing. Healthy donors were controls matched for age and sex. In contrast to the negatively isolated CD8+ and CD4+ T cells, TEMRA cells were FACS-enriched.

The V call is TRBV4-3, the J call TRBJ2-2, with TRBD2 matching over 7 bases. This TCR came from a human donor in good health. The material sequenced was CD8+ T cells from PBMCs. CDR3 DNA: TGCGCCAGCAAGGGAGGGGATAACACCGGGGAGCTGTTTTTT. Its protein product is CASKGGDNTGELFF.